This TCR beta chain came from a study of T cells after yellow fever vaccination. Looking at the study overall: Fractions of limited cellularity were prepared by means of SMART-Seq v4 Ultra Low Input. Study-level findings and limits: Reappearance after the booster was seen for most primary-vaccination clones, at more than 95% CD4 and 88% CD8. Only a minor proportion of clonotypes was detected across both CD4 and CD8 compartments.

TCRdb recomputed calls from the 5' RACE reads with MiXCR, one row per CDR3 protein. The table records some 560,000 distinct CDR3 sequences, around 17% of them present only once. J lost 7 bases, V lost 1 base, and 3 bases had no gene match. Germline-derived CDR1 and CDR2 are SGHVS and FQNEAQ. The CDR3 runs 13 residues. Comments on this clonotype: Its antigen is as yet unknown.

The rearrangement uses TRBV7-8 and TRBJ2-5, with 7 bases lining up with TRBD1. The starting material was PBMCs, obtained 5 days after the first yellow fever vaccination. This TCR came from a man aged 18-30 years who received the YFV17D yellow fever vaccine. Here the CDR3 DNA reads TGTGCCAGCAGCTTAGGAGGGGGCACGACCCAGTACTTC. Its protein is CASSLGGGTTQYF.